The clone carrying this T cell receptor (beta chain) was picked up a small number of times. The record originates from a study of response to subunit inactivated influenza vaccine. TCRdb recomputed calls from the RT-PCR reads with MiXCR, one row per CDR3 protein. The sample carries around 600,000 distinct CDR3 sequences, 10% to 12% recorded once. The germline gives CDR1 MDHEN, CDR2 SYDVKM. The CDR3 length is 15 residues. The junction had 7 bases not matched to a gene; V was cut back by 5 bases and J by 10 bases. The sample was also reused in another study, on T cells expressing NK-cell markers. That study reports: Synthesis of TCR beta cDNA relied on 5'RACE template switching carrying UMIs.

Sequencing was performed on PBMCs from blood, taken on the day of vaccination. The source is a man in his fifties or sixties who received an inactivated influenza vaccine. The chain has TRBV28 and TRBJ2-1; 14 bases map to TRBD2. The CDR3 spells CASSMGLAGVWEQFF. CDR3 nucleotides: TGTGCCAGCAGTATGGGACTAGCGGGAGTCTGGGAGCAGTTCTTC. Using reference TRBV28 and TRBJ2-1 for the parts outside the CDR3, the full variable domain is DVKVTQSSRYLVKRTGEKVFLECVQDMDHENMFWYRQDPGLGLRLIYFSYDVKMKEKGDIPEGYSVSREKKERFSLILESASTNQTSMYLCASSMGLAGVWEQFFGPGTRLTVL.